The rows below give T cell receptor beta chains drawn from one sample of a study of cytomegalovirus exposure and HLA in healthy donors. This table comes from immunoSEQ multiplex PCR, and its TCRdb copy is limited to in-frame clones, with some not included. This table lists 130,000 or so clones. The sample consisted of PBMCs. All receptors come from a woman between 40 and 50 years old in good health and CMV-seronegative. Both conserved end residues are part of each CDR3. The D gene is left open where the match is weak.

CDR3nt: TGTGCCAGTAGTATTAACGGGGAGATCACAGATACGCAGTATTTT
CDR3aa: CASSINGEITDTQYF
d_gene: .
v_gene: TRBV19
j_gene: TRBJ2-3

CDR3nt: TGTGCCAGCAGCTTAGTGAGAGGAGCTAACTATGGCTACACCTTC
CDR3aa: CASSLVRGANYGYTF
d_gene: .
v_gene: TRBV7-2
j_gene: TRBJ1-2

CDR3nt: TGTGCCAGCAGCCAAGAAGGGGGGAGGGGTCAGCCCCAGCATTTT
CDR3aa: CASSQEGGRGQPQHF
d_gene: .
v_gene: TRBV4-2
j_gene: TRBJ1-5

CDR3nt: TGTGCCATCAATTCCGCGCGGGGATCCTGGGAGACCCAGTACTTC
CDR3aa: CAINSARGSWETQYF
d_gene: .
v_gene: TRBV10-3
j_gene: TRBJ2-5

CDR3nt: TGTGCCAGCAGTCTGGGACTAGCGGGGGGCCAAGAGACCCAGTACTTC
CDR3aa: CASSLGLAGGQETQYF
d_gene: TRBD2
v_gene: TRBV27
j_gene: TRBJ2-5

CDR3nt: TGTGCCAGCAGCATGACAGACCCCAACCACGAGCAGTACTTC
CDR3aa: CASSMTDPNHEQYF
d_gene: .
v_gene: TRBV6-1
j_gene: TRBJ2-7

CDR3nt: TGCAGCGTCCAAAAAACAGGGGTAAAGGATACGCAGTATTTT
CDR3aa: CSVQKTGVKDTQYF
d_gene: TRBD1
v_gene: TRBV29-1
j_gene: TRBJ2-3

CDR3nt: TGTGCCAGCAGCCAAAAAACGACAGGGGACACAGATACGCAGTATTTT
CDR3aa: CASSQKTTGDTDTQYF
d_gene: TRBD1
v_gene: TRBV4-2
j_gene: TRBJ2-3

CDR3nt: TGTGCCAGCAGAAGGGGCGGAAACATTCAGTACTTC
CDR3aa: CASRRGGNIQYF
d_gene: .
v_gene: TRBV5-6
j_gene: TRBJ2-4

CDR3nt: TGTGCCTGGAACCTTAGAGACAGGTGTTATGGCTACACCTTC
CDR3aa: CAWNLRDRCYGYTF
d_gene: .
v_gene: TRBV30
j_gene: TRBJ1-2

CDR3nt: TGTGCCAGCAGCTTAGCCGGGGTTTGGGACGAGCAGTACTTC
CDR3aa: CASSLAGVWDEQYF
d_gene: .
v_gene: TRBV7-2
j_gene: TRBJ2-7

CDR3nt: TGCGCCAGCAGCTTGGCGGGACAGGGGTATGAAAAACTGTTTTTT
CDR3aa: CASSLAGQGYEKLFF
d_gene: TRBD1
v_gene: TRBV5-1
j_gene: TRBJ1-4

CDR3nt: TGTGCCAGTAATAACCCCCCAGGGGACGATTCCGATCAGCCCCAGCATTTT
CDR3aa: CASNNPPGDDSDQPQHF
d_gene: .
v_gene: TRBV19
j_gene: TRBJ1-5

CDR3nt: TGTGCCAGCAGTTTGGTTGCAGGGGGCTCCTACGAGCAGTACTTC
CDR3aa: CASSLVAGGSYEQYF
d_gene: TRBD1
v_gene: TRBV27
j_gene: TRBJ2-7

CDR3nt: TGCGCCAGCAGCACGGGACAGGGTTTACTCTATGAAAAACTGTTTTTT
CDR3aa: CASSTGQGLLYEKLFF
d_gene: TRBD1
v_gene: TRBV5-1
j_gene: TRBJ1-4

CDR3nt: TGTGCCAGCTCTCCTAACTCAGGGATTGGAGAGACCCAGTACTTC
CDR3aa: CASSPNSGIGETQYF
d_gene: .
v_gene: TRBV18
j_gene: TRBJ2-5

CDR3nt: TGTGCCAGCAGTTACTCACAGACGGTCACTGAAGCTTTCTTT
CDR3aa: CASSYSQTVTEAFF
d_gene: .
v_gene: TRBV6-6
j_gene: TRBJ1-1

CDR3nt: TGTGCCATCAGAGCGGGGGGGGGACCCAATCAGCCCCAGCATTTT
CDR3aa: CAIRAGGGPNQPQHF
d_gene: .
v_gene: TRBV10-3
j_gene: TRBJ1-5

CDR3nt: TGTGCCAGCAGTTATAATCGGTATGGCTACACCTTC
CDR3aa: CASSYNRYGYTF
d_gene: .
v_gene: TRBV6-5
j_gene: TRBJ1-2

CDR3nt: TGTGCCAGCATGGGGGGTAGGGCCACAGATACGCAGTATTTT
CDR3aa: CASMGGRATDTQYF
d_gene: .
v_gene: TRBV27
j_gene: TRBJ2-3

CDR3nt: TGTGCCAGCAGCCTAGTTACTAGCGGGGGGGCGACGAGCGGGGAGCTGTTTTTT
CDR3aa: CASSLVTSGGATSGELFF
d_gene: TRBD2
v_gene: TRBV4-2
j_gene: TRBJ2-2

CDR3nt: TGTGCCAGCAGCCAAGCCCACGACTACGGCCGCTCTAGCACAGATACGCAGTATTTT
CDR3aa: CASSQAHDYGRSSTDTQYF
d_gene: .
v_gene: TRBV4-2
j_gene: TRBJ2-3

CDR3nt: TGTGCCAGCAGCTTAGGGACAGGGGACTATGGCTACACCTTC
CDR3aa: CASSLGTGDYGYTF
d_gene: TRBD1
v_gene: TRBV13
j_gene: TRBJ1-2